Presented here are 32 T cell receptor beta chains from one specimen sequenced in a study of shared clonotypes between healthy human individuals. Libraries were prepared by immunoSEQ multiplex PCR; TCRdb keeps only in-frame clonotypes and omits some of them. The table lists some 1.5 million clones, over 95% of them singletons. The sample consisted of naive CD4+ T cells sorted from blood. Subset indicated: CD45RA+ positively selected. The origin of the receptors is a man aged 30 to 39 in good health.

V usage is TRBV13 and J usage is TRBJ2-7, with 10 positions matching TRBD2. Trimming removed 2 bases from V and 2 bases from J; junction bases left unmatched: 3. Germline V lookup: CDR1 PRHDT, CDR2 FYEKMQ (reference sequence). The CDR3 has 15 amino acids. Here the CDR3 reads CASSLTGTSAYEQYF. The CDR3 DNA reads TGTGCCAGCAGCTTAACCGGGACTAGCGCCTACGAGCAGTACTTC.

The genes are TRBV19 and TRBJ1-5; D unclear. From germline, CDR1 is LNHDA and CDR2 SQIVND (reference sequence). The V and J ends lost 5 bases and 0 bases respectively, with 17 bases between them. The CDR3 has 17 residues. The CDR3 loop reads CASSETLIEYSNQPQHF. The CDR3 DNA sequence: TGTGCCAGTAGTGAAACCTTAATAGAATATAGCAATCAGCCCCAGCATTTT.

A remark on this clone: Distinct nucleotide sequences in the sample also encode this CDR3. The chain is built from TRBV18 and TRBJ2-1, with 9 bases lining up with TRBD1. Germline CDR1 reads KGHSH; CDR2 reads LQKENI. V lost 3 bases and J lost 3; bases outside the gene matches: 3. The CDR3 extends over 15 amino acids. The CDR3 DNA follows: TGTGCCAGCTCACCTCCGGGACAGGGCTACAATGAGCAGTTCTTC. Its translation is CASSPPGQGYNEQFF.

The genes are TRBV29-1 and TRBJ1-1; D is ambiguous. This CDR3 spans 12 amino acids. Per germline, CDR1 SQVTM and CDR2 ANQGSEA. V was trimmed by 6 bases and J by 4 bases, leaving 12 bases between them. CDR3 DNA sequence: TGCAGCGTGAGGGATTGGGGCACTGAAGCTTTCTTT. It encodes CSVRDWGTEAFF.

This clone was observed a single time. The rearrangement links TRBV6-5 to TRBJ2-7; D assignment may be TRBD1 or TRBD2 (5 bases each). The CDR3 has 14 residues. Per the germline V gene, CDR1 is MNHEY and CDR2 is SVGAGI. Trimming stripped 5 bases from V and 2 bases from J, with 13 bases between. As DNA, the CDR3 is TGTGCCAGCAGTCAGACGGGACGAACCTACGAGCAGTACTTC. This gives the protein CASSQTGRTYEQYF.

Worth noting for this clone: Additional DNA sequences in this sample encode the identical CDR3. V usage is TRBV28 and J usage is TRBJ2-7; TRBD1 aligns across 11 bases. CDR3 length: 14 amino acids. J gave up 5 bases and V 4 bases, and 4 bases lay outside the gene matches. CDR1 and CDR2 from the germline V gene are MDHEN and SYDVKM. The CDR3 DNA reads TGTGCCAGCAGTTCCCCGGGACAGGGGGACGAGCAGTACTTC. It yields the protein CASSSPGQGDEQYF. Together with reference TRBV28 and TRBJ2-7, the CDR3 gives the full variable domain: DVKVTQSSRYLVKRTGEKVFLECVQDMDHENMFWYRQDPGLGLRLIYFSYDVKMKEKGDIPEGYSVSREKKERFSLILESASTNQTSMYLCASSSPGQGDEQYFGPGTRLTVT.

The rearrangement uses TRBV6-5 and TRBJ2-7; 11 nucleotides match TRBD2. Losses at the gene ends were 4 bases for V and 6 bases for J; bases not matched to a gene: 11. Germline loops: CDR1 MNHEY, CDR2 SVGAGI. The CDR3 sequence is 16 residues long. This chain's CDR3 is CASSSSLAGGIFEQYF. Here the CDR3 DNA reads TGTGCCAGCAGTTCATCCTTAGCGGGAGGGATTTTCGAGCAGTACTTC.

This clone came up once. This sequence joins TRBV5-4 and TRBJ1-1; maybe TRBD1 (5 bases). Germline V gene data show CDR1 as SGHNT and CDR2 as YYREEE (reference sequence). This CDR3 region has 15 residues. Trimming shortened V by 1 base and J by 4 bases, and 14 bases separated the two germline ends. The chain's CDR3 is CASSLTGLGPTEAFF. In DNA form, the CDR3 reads TGTGCCAGCAGCTTGACGGGGCTGGGGCCCACTGAAGCTTTCTTT. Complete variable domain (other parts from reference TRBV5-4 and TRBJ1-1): ETGVTQSPTHLIKTRGQQVTLRCSSQSGHNTVSWYQQALGQGPQFIFQYYREEENGRGNFPPRFSGLQFPNYSSELNVNALELDDSALYLCASSLTGLGPTEAFFGQGTRLTVV.

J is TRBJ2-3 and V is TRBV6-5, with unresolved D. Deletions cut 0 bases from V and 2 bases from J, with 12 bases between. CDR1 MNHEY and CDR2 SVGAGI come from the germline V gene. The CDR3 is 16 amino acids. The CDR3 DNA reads TGTGCCAGCAGTTACTCTCCAGGAATATTCACAGATACGCAGTATTTT. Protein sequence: CASSYSPGIFTDTQYF.

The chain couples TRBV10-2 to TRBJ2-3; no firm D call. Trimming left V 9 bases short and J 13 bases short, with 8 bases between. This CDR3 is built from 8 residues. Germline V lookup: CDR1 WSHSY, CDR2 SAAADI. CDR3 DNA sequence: TGCGCCAGGAACCGCGAGTATTTT. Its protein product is CARNREYF.

CDR3 sequence reads: CASSMWFGGEDSNQPQHF. CDR3 coding DNA: TGTGCCAGTAGTATGTGGTTCGGGGGTGAGGATAGCAATCAGCCCCAGCATTTT. The rearrangement links TRBV19 to TRBJ1-5; D might be TRBD1 (5 bases). V lost 3 bases and J lost 0, with 18 bases in between. In germline, CDR1 is LNHDA, CDR2 SQIVND (reference sequence). The CDR3 consists of 18 residues.

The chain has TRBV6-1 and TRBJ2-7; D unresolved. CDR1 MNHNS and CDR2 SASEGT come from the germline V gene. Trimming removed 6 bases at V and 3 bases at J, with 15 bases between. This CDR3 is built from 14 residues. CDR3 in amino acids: CASSASLGYYEQYF. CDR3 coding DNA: TGTGCCAGCAGCGCGTCCCTGGGGTACTACGAGCAGTACTTC.

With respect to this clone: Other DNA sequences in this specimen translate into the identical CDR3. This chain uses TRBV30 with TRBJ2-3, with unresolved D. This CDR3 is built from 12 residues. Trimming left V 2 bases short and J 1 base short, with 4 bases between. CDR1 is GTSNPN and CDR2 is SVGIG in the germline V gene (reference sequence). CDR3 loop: CAWSIGTDTQYF. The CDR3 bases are TGTGCCTGGAGTATCGGCACAGATACGCAGTATTTT.

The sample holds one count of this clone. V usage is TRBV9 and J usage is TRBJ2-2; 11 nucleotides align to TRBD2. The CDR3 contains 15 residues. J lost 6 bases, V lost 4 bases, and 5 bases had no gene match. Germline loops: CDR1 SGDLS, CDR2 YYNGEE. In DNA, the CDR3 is TGTGCCAGCAGCCAACTAGCGGGAGAGGCCGGGGAGCTGTTTTTT. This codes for CASSQLAGEAGELFF.

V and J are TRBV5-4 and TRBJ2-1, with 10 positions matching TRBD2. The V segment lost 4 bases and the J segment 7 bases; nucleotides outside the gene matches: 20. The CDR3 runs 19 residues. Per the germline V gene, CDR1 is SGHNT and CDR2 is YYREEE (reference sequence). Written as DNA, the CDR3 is TGTGCCAGCAGCCTGGCCAGGGGTCCTAGCGGGAGTTTAAGTAATGAGCAGTTCTTC. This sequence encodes CASSLARGPSGSLSNEQFF.

This chain's CDR3 is CASSLVGTGTPNTEAFF. In nucleotides, the CDR3 is TGCGCCAGCAGCTTGGTGGGGACAGGGACACCCAACACTGAAGCTTTCTTT. The chain links TRBV5-1 to TRBJ1-1; 9 nucleotides match TRBD1. CDR1 is SGHRS and CDR2 is YFSETQ in the germline V gene. V shed 0 bases and J 2 bases; nucleotides not matched to a gene: 8. This CDR3 contains 17 residues.

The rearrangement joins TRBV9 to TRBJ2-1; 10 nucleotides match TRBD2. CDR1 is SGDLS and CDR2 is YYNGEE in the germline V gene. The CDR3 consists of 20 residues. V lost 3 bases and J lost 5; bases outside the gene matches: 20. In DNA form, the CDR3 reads TGTGCCAGCAGCGCCTCAGGAGGGACAAGCGGGAGGGCCCGCGACAATGAGCAGTTCTTC. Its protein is CASSASGGTSGRARDNEQFF.

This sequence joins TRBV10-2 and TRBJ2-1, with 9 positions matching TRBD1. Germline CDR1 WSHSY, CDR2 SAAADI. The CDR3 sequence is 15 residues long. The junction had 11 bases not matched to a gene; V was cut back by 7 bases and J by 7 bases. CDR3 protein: CASKGTGKFGNEQFF. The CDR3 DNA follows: TGCGCCAGCAAAGGGACAGGGAAATTTGGGAATGAGCAGTTCTTC.

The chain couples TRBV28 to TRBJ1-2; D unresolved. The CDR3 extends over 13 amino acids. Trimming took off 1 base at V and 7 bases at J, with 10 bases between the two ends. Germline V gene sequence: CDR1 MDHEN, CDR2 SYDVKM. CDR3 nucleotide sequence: TGTGCCAGCAGTTTATACGCAGTAGGTGGCTACACCTTC. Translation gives CASSLYAVGGYTF.

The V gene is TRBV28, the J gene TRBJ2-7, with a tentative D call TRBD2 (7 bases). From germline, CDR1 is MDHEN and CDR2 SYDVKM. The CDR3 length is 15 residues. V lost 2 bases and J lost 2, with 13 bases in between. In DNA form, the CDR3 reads TGTGCCAGCAGTTTAGGGAGGGGGTTAACCTACGAGCAGTACTTC. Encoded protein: CASSLGRGLTYEQYF.

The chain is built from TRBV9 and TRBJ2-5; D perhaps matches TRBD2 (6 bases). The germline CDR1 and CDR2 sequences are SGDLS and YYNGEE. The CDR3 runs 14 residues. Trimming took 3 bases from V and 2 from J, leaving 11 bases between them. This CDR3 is CASSGGLPQETQYF. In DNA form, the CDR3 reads TGTGCCAGCAGCGGGGGACTGCCACAAGAGACCCAGTACTTC.

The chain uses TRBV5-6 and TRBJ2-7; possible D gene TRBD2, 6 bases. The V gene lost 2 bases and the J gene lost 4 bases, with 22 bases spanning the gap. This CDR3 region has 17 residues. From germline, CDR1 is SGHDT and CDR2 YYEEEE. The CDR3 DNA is TGTGCCAGCAGCTTCTTACCGGGGGTGGGACTGCAATACGAGCAGTACTTC. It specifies CASSFLPGVGLQYEQYF.

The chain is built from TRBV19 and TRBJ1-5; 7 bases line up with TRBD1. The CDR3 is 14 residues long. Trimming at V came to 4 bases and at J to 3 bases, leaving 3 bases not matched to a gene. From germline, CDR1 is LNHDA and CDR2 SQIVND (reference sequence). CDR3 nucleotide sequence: TGTGCCAGTAGTAAGGACAGGAACAATCAGCCCCAGCATTTT. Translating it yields CASSKDRNNQPQHF.

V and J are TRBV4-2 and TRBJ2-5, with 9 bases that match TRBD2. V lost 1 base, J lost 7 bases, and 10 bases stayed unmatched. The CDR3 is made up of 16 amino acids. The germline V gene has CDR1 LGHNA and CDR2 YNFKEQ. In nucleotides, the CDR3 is TGTGCCAGCAGCCAAGTTCCGGCGGGAGGGGCAGGGACCCAGTACTTC. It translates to CASSQVPAGGAGTQYF.

The DNA for the CDR3 is TGTGCCAGTAGTAAGGCGGGGGGCTCAGTTCCCCAGCATTTT. Translated: CASSKAGGSVPQHF. The chain carries TRBV19 and TRBJ1-5, with a tentative D call TRBD1 (6 bases). The V end lost 4 bases, the J end lost 10 bases, and 17 bases lay between the germline ends. The CDR3 spans 14 residues. Germline CDR1 and CDR2: LNHDA and SQIVND (reference sequence).

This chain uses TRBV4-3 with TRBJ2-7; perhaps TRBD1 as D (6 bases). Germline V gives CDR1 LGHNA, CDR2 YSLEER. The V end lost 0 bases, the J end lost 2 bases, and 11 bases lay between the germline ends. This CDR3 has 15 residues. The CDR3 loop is CASSQESRGTYEQYF. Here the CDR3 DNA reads TGCGCCAGCAGCCAAGAATCCAGGGGCACCTACGAGCAGTACTTC.

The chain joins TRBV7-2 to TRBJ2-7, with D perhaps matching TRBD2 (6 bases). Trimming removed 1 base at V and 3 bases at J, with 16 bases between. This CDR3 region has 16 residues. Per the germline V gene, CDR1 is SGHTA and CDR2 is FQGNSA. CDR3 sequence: CASSLVWWEAHYEQYF. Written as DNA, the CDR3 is TGTGCCAGCAGCTTAGTCTGGTGGGAGGCCCACTACGAGCAGTACTTC.

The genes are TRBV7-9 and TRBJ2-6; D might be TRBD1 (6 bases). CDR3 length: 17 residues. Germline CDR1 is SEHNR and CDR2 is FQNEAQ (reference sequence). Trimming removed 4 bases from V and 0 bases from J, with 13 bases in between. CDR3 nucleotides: TGTGCCAGCAGCTCGGACAGAAGAAACTCTGGGGCCAACGTCCTGACTTTC. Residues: CASSSDRRNSGANVLTF.

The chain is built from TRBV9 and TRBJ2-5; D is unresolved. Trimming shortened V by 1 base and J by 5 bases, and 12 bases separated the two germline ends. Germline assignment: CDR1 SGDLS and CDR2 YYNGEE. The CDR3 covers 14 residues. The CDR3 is CASSVTTGGETQYF. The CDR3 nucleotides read TGTGCCAGCAGCGTAACCACGGGTGGGGAGACCCAGTACTTC.

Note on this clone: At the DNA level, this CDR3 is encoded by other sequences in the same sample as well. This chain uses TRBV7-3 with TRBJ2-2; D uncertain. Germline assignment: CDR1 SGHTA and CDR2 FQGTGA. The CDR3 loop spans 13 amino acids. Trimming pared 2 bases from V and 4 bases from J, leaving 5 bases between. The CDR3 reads CASSLLGTGELFF. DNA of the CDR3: TGTGCCAGCAGCTTACTGGGCACCGGGGAGCTGTTTTTT.

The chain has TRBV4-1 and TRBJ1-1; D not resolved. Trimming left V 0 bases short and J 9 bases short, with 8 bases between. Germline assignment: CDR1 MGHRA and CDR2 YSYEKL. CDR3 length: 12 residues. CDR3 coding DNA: TGCGCCAGCAGCCAAGATTTCGGGAAAGCTTTCTTT. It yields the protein CASSQDFGKAFF.

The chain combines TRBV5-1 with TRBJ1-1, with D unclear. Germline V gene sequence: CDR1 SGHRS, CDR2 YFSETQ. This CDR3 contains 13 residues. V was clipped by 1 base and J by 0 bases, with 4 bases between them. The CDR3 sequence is CASSLSMNTEAFF. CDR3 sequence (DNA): TGCGCCAGCAGCTTGTCCATGAACACTGAAGCTTTCTTT.